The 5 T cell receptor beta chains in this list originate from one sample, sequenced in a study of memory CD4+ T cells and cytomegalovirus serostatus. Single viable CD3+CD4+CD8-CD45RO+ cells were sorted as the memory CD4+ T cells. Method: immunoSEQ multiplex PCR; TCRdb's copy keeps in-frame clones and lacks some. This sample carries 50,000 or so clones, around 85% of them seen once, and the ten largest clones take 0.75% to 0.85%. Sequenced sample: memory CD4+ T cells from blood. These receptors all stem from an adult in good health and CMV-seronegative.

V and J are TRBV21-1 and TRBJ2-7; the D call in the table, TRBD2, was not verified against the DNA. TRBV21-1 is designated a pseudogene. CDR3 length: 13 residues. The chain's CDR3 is CASSKSSSYEQYF. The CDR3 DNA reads TGTGCCAGCAGCAAATCGAGCTCCTACGAGCAGTACTTC.

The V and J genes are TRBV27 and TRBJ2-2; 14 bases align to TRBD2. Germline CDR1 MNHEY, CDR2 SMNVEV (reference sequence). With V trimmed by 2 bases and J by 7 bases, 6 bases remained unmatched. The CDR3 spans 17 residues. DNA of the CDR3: TGTGCCAGCAGTTTACGACTAGCGGGGGGGCTGGGCGGGGAGCTGTTTTTT. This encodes CASSLRLAGGLGGELFF.

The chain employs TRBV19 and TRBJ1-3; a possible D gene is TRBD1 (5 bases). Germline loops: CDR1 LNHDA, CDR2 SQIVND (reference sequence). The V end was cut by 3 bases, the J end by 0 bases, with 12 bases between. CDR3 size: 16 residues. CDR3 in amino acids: CASSMSGAFSGNTIYF. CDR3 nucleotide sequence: TGTGCCAGTAGTATGTCCGGGGCCTTCTCTGGAAACACCATATATTTT. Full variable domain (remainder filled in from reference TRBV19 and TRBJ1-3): DGGITQSPKYLFRKEGQNVTLSCEQNLNHDAMYWYRQDPGQGLRLIYYSQIVNDFQKGDIAEGYSVSREKKESFPLTVTSAQKNPTAFYLCASSMSGAFSGNTIYFGEGSWLTVV.

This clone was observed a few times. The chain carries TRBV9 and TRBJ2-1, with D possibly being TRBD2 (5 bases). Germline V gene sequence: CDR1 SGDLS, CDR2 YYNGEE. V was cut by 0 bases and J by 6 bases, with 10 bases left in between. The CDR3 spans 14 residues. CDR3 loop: CASSVELTSNEQFF. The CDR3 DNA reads TGTGCCAGCAGCGTAGAGCTAACTAGCAATGAGCAGTTCTTC.

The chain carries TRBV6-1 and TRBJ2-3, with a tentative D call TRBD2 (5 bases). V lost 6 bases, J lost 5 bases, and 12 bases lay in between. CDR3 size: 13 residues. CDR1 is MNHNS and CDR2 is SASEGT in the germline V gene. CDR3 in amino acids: CASRQRKGDTQYF. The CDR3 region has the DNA TGTGCCAGCAGACAGCGGAAGGGAGATACGCAGTATTTT.